The next 28 T cell receptor beta chains were all read from a single sample in a study. Each CDR3 protein is one row after TCRdb ran MiXCR on the 5' RACE reads. This table has about 43,000 distinct CDR3 sequences, 22% appearing once. The sorted Tregs were CD4+CD25+CD127-/low cells. Sequencing input: Tregs sorted from a lymph node. The receptor source for this set is a female donor with breast cancer.

This clonotype was found a few times. This chain connects TRBV7-9 to TRBJ1-4, with D possibly being TRBD1 (6 bases). Germline V gene sequence: CDR1 SEHNR, CDR2 FQNEAQ (reference sequence). The CDR3 has 13 residues. V lost 3 bases, J lost 6 bases, and 8 bases lay in between. CDR3 bases: TGTGCCAGCAGCTTGACAGGAGATGAAAAACTGTTTTTT. Protein product: CASSLTGDEKLFF.

This clonotype has only a few counts. One end of the junction fails to match germline, which may point to a read error. The chain joins TRBV20-1 to TRBJ2-7; either TRBD1 or TRBD2 may supply D (5 bases each). The CDR3 runs 13 residues. The germline CDR1 and CDR2 sequences are DFQATT and SNEGSKA (reference sequence). The DNA of the CDR3 is TGCAGAGCTATATGGGGGAGTGGGTACGAGCAGTACTTC. Its protein is CRAIWGSGYEQYF.

The gene calls are TRBV4-2 and TRBJ2-1; D uncertain. V was clipped by 1 base and J by 7 bases, with 11 bases between them. CDR1 is LGHNA, CDR2 YNFKEQ, per germline. This CDR3 region has 14 residues. CDR3 sequence reads: CASSQVQIGNEQFF. The CDR3 DNA reads as TGTGCCAGCAGCCAAGTCCAGATCGGAAATGAGCAGTTCTTC.

This rearrangement joins TRBV5-1 to TRBJ2-1, with D maybe TRBD2 (5 bases). This CDR3 has 16 amino acids. V was pared by 4 bases and J by 5 bases, with 19 bases between. CDR1 SGHRS and CDR2 YFSETQ come from the germline V gene. CDR3 DNA sequence: TGCGCCAGCAGCCTCTTAACTACTAGATCGAACAATGAGCAGTTCTTC. This codes for CASSLLTTRSNNEQFF.

This rearrangement joins TRBV4-1 to TRBJ1-1; D ambiguous. Germline V gene data show CDR1 as MGHRA and CDR2 as YSYEKL. V lost 0 bases, J lost 1 base, and 9 bases lay in between. The CDR3 contains 15 residues. CDR3 region: CASSQEGRPNTEAFF. The CDR3 DNA is TGCGCCAGCAGCCAAGAAGGCAGACCGAACACTGAAGCTTTCTTT.

The sample holds a few counts of this clonotype. Compared with germline, one end of the junction differs, possibly owing to a read error. The chain has TRBV13 and TRBJ1-1; D gene uncertain. Germline loops: CDR1 PRHDT, CDR2 FYEKMQ (reference sequence). The CDR3 is made up of 13 amino acids. DNA for the CDR3: TGTGCCAGCAGCTCTAAACCGAACACGGAAGCTTTCTTT. Amino acid sequence: CASSSKPNTEAFF.

Ten or more counts support this clonotype. The chain combines TRBV4-1 with TRBJ2-4; 10 bases are shared with TRBD2. There are 17 residues in the CDR3. V lost 2 bases and J lost 4; bases outside the gene matches: 8. The germline CDR1 and CDR2 sequences are MGHRA and YSYEKL. As DNA, the CDR3 is TGCGCCAGCAGCCAACTTCTAAGCGGGAGGGCGAAAAACATTCAGTACTTC. Its translation is CASSQLLSGRAKNIQYF.

The genes are TRBV11-2 and TRBJ2-1, with TRBD1 identical over 8 bases. After removal of 5 bases from V and 6 bases from J, the junction contained 9 bases not matched to a gene. The CDR3 covers 15 residues. Germline loops: CDR1 SGHAT, CDR2 FQNNGV. The CDR3 DNA follows: TGTGCCAGCAGCCTAGGGACAGGAGGGCTCAATGAGCAGTTCTTC. Translation: CASSLGTGGLNEQFF.

The sample holds many counts of this clonotype. V and J are TRBV13 and TRBJ2-7, with 8 bases identical to TRBD1. The V gene end was trimmed by 3 bases and the J gene end by 5 bases; junction bases not matched to a gene: 6. The CDR3 contains 14 residues. Germline CDR1 and CDR2: PRHDT and FYEKMQ (reference sequence). DNA for the CDR3: TGTGCCAGCAGCTTGACAGGGGAATTGGACGAGCAGTACTTC. Translation: CASSLTGELDEQYF.

This clonotype was seen a few times. V and J are TRBV20-1 and TRBJ1-5; a weak D match, TRBD1 (5 bases). V lost 6 bases and J lost 5, with 14 bases in between. The CDR3 sequence is 13 residues long. CDR1 and CDR2 (germline): DFQATT, SNEGSKA (reference sequence). The CDR3 region is CSAGRGGDQPQHF. Written as DNA, the CDR3 is TGCAGTGCGGGGCGGGGCGGGGATCAGCCCCAGCATTTT.

This clonotype was seen ten or more times. The chain combines TRBV6-1 with TRBJ2-3; TRBD2 aligns across 8 bases. There are 16 residues in the CDR3. V lost 2 bases to trimming and J lost 0 bases; unmatched junction nucleotides: 4. In germline, CDR1 is MNHNS, CDR2 SASEGT. This CDR3 is CASSEFTSGSTDTQYF. Here the CDR3 DNA reads TGTGCCAGCAGTGAATTCACTAGCGGTAGCACAGATACGCAGTATTTT.

This clonotype was seen more than once but under ten times. The V and J genes are TRBV5-1 and TRBJ1-6, with TRBD1 matching 8 bases. The CDR3 totals 14 residues. CDR1 SGHRS and CDR2 YFSETQ come from the germline V gene. Trimming at V came to 3 bases and at J to 9 bases, leaving 5 bases not matched to a gene. As DNA, the CDR3 is TGCGCCAGCAGCTCCGGACAGGGAAGTTCACCCCTCCACTTT. Translating gives CASSSGQGSSPLHF. Complete variable domain (other parts from reference TRBV5-1 and TRBJ1-6): KAGVTQTPRYLIKTRGQQVTLSCSPISGHRSVSWYQQTPGQGLQFLFEYFSETQRNKGNFPGRFSGRQFSNSRSEMNVSTLELGDSALYLCASSSGQGSSPLHFGNGTRLTVT.

The chain employs TRBV28 and TRBJ2-4, with D unclear. Germline V lookup: CDR1 MDHEN, CDR2 SYDVKM. The CDR3 has 15 residues. Trimming removed 6 bases at V and 1 base at J, with 13 bases between. The CDR3 DNA follows: TGTGCCAGCAGCTTCTCGGCTGTGGCCAAAAACATTCAGTACTTC. Encoded protein: CASSFSAVAKNIQYF.

This clonotype appeared a few times. The J gene is TRBJ2-1, the V gene TRBV29-1, with 9 bases identical to TRBD2. With 5 bases clipped from V and 3 bases from J, the junction kept 5 bases outside the gene matches. The CDR3 is made up of 14 amino acids. Germline-derived CDR1 and CDR2 are SQVTM and ANQGSEA. The CDR3 DNA sequence: TGCAGCGTTAGCCTAGCGGGAATCTACAATGAGCAGTTCTTC. Amino acid sequence: CSVSLAGIYNEQFF.

This chain connects TRBV7-9 to TRBJ2-2; 10 bases are shared with TRBD2. The ends lost 4 bases at V and 3 bases at J; junction bases unmatched: 8. This CDR3 has 17 residues. Germline loops: CDR1 SEHNR, CDR2 FQNEAQ (reference sequence). CDR3 loop: CASSWERSGRDTGELFF. CDR3 nucleotides: TGTGCCAGCAGCTGGGAAAGGAGCGGGAGGGACACCGGGGAGCTGTTTTTT.

This clonotype was detected many times. This chain joins TRBV5-5 and TRBJ2-7, with no clear D. V dropped 3 bases and J dropped 2 bases, with 9 bases sitting between them. CDR1 SGHKS and CDR2 YYEKEE come from the germline V gene (reference sequence). The CDR3 runs to 13 residues. DNA for the CDR3: TGTGCCAGCAGCTGGAACAGCGCCTACGAGCAGTACTTC. It codes for CASSWNSAYEQYF.

Ten or more counts support this clonotype. The gene calls are TRBV20-1 and TRBJ2-3; D remains ambiguous. The CDR3 spans 14 residues. With 1 base removed from V and 2 bases from J, the gap between germline ends came to 10 bases. Germline V gene data show CDR1 as DFQATT and CDR2 as SNEGSKA (reference sequence). The CDR3 DNA reads as TGCAGTGCTAGAGCTTGGAGACACACAGATACGCAGTATTTT. It is translated as CSARAWRHTDTQYF.

This chain links TRBV20-1 with TRBJ1-3; TRBD1 is a possible D gene (6 bases). Germline assignment: CDR1 DFQATT and CDR2 SNEGSKA (reference sequence). V gave up 4 bases and J gave up 4 bases, with 11 bases separating them. CDR3 size: 13 residues. CDR3 region: CSATRGSGNTIYF. The CDR3 DNA sequence: TGCAGTGCTACGAGGGGGTCAGGAAACACCATATATTTT.

This clonotype was counted between two and nine times. V and J are TRBV28 and TRBJ2-7; D is possibly TRBD1 (5 bases). Trimming took 4 bases from V and 5 from J, leaving 18 bases between them. Germline V lookup: CDR1 MDHEN, CDR2 SYDVKM. This CDR3 comprises 15 residues. The chain's CDR3 is CASSSWTSQVNEQYF. In DNA, the CDR3 is TGTGCCAGCAGTTCGTGGACAAGCCAGGTGAACGAGCAGTACTTC.

This clonotype was counted many times. V and J are TRBV9 and TRBJ2-2, with D hard to call. Germline CDR1 is SGDLS and CDR2 is YYNGEE. The CDR3 is 12 amino acids. V was trimmed by 3 bases and J by 4 bases, leaving 4 bases between them. The CDR3 DNA reads TGTGCCAGCAGCGGGCCCACCGGGGAGCTGTTTTTT. It codes for CASSGPTGELFF.

This clonotype showed up just a few times. This CDR3 is CSVRSYSGSPPGELFF. CDR3 nucleotide sequence: TGCAGCGTTCGTTCGTATAGCGGGAGCCCCCCCGGGGAGCTGTTTTTT. J is TRBJ2-2 and V is TRBV29-1; 9 nucleotides line up with TRBD2. The CDR3 loop spans 16 amino acids. The J segment lost 6 bases and the V segment lost 5 bases, leaving 13 bases of the junction unmatched. Germline loops: CDR1 SQVTM, CDR2 ANQGSEA.

This clonotype appeared a few times. The rearrangement links TRBV9 to TRBJ2-3; weak D call: TRBD1 (5 bases). This CDR3 is built from 15 residues. Germline loops: CDR1 SGDLS, CDR2 YYNGEE. V lost 4 bases to trimming and J lost 1 base, with 13 bases between them. The chain's CDR3 is CASSPQDTRTDTQYF. CDR3 nucleotides: TGTGCCAGCAGCCCTCAGGACACACGCACAGATACGCAGTATTTT. The variable domain in full, completed from reference TRBV9 and TRBJ2-3, reads DSGVTQTPKHLITATGQRVTLRCSPRSGDLSVYWYQQSLDQGLQFLIQYYNGEERAKGNILERFSAQQFPDLHSELNLSSLELGDSALYFCASSPQDTRTDTQYFGPGTRLTVL.

The chain carries TRBV5-6 and TRBJ1-2; D not certain. The germline V gene has CDR1 SGHDT and CDR2 YYEEEE. V was clipped by 4 bases and J by 2 bases, with 12 bases between them. The CDR3 has 14 amino acids. The CDR3 nucleotides read TGTGCCAGCAGCCGAAGGACGGGGAACTATGGCTACACCTTC. It translates to CASSRRTGNYGYTF. Supplemented by reference TRBV5-6 and TRBJ1-2, the full variable domain reads DAGVTQSPTHLIKTRGQQVTLRCSPKSGHDTVSWYQQALGQGPQFIFQYYEEEERQRGNFPDRFSGHQFPNYSSELNVNALLLGDSALYLCASSRRTGNYGYTFGSGTRLTVV.

In its sample, this clonotype was seen a few times. The gene calls are TRBV2 and TRBJ1-4; D possibly corresponds to TRBD1 (6 bases). The CDR3 totals 13 residues. V lost 4 bases to trimming and J lost 5 bases, with 8 bases between them. The V gene's germline CDR1 is SNHLY and CDR2 FYNNEI. In nucleotides, the CDR3 is TGTGCCAGCAGTGTGGACAGCAATGAAAAACTGTTTTTT. It encodes CASSVDSNEKLFF.

V gene TRBV5-1 combines with J gene TRBJ2-2; unclear D gene. The CDR3 has 14 residues. V lost 0 bases to trimming and J lost 9 bases, with 12 bases between them. In germline, CDR1 is SGHRS, CDR2 YFSETQ. CDR3 coding DNA: TGCGCCAGCAGCTTGGGTAGTTTGGGCCGGGAGCTGTTTTTT. Protein: CASSLGSLGRELFF.

This chain links TRBV30 with TRBJ2-7; TRBD2 matches at 7 bases. Trimming at V came to 7 bases and at J to 5 bases, leaving 17 bases not matched to a gene. Germline CDR1 GTSNPN, CDR2 SVGIG (reference sequence). CDR3 length: 15 amino acids. CDR3: CAFSPGGGSLHEQYF. In DNA form, the CDR3 reads TGTGCCTTTTCCCCGGGAGGCGGGAGTCTCCACGAGCAGTACTTC.

A single count supports this clonotype. This may arise from a read error, as a much more abundant clone is one base away. The chain joins TRBV20-1 to TRBJ1-2; TRBD1 agrees at 7 bases. V lost 6 bases, J lost 7 bases, and 14 bases stayed unmatched. This CDR3 region has 14 residues. Germline V lookup: CDR1 DFQATT, CDR2 SNEGSKA (reference sequence). The CDR3 protein is CSALDRHWSCGYTF. The CDR3 nucleotides read TGCAGTGCCCTGGACAGGCATTGGAGCTGTGGCTACACCTTC.

As concerns this clonotype: A much larger clone sits a single nucleotide away, making a read error possible. The genes are TRBV5-1 and TRBJ2-7, with TRBD1 identical over 8 bases. The CDR3 runs to 15 residues. In germline, CDR1 is SGHRS, CDR2 YFSETQ. This CDR3 is CVSSRTGTGVHEQYF. CDR3 nucleotides: TGCGTCAGCAGCCGTACCGGGACAGGTGTCCACGAGCAGTACTTC. The full variable domain, its missing parts supplied by reference TRBV5-1 and TRBJ2-7, is KAGVTQTPRYLIKTRGQQVTLSCSPISGHRSVSWYQQTPGQGLQFLFEYFSETQRNKGNFPGRFSGRQFSNSRSEMNVSTLELGDSALYLCVSSRTGTGVHEQYFGPGTRLTVT.